A single sample is the source of the 10 T cell receptor beta chains below, sequenced in a study of T cell responses to AZD1222 COVID-19 vaccine. The repertoire was sequenced with immunoSEQ multiplex PCR; TCRdb's copy has only in-frame clones and lacks some. The repertoire holds 70,000 to 95,000 clones, with around 82% as singletons. This specimen was peripheral blood, taken on day 0 of AZD1222 vaccination. These TCRs come from an adult in good health.

This clone was picked up many times. The chain combines TRBV3-1 (or the pseudogene TRBV3-2) with TRBJ1-6; TRBD1 matches 9 bases. The CDR3 sequence is 14 residues long. Germline V gene data show CDR1 as LGHDT and CDR2 as YNNKEL (reference sequence). The ends lost 3 bases at V and 10 bases at J; junction bases unmatched: 4. The CDR3, as DNA: TGTGCCAGCAGCCAGGGACAGGGTAGGTCACCCCTCCACTTT. It yields the protein CASSQGQGRSPLHF.

Only a few counts were recorded for this clone. This sequence joins TRBV27 and TRBJ1-4; D remains unclear. Germline assignment: CDR1 MNHEY and CDR2 SMNVEV (reference sequence). V shed 6 bases and J shed 5 bases, with 34 bases lying between them. The CDR3 is 21 amino acids. As DNA, the CDR3 is TGTGCCAGCAGGAGAGTCCCGTCCTCGAACGGGGTACAGATTATCAATGAAAAACTGTTTTTT. Translated, it gives CASRRVPSSNGVQIINEKLFF.

This clone occurred once. This chain joins TRBV5-4 and TRBJ1-2; maybe TRBD1 (5 bases). V lost 0 bases to trimming and J lost 6 bases, with 9 bases between them. Germline CDR1 and CDR2: SGHNT and YYREEE (reference sequence). The CDR3 length is 13 residues. The CDR3 is CASSLVGVDGYTF. The CDR3 nucleotides read TGTGCCAGCAGCTTGGTGGGGGTAGATGGCTACACCTTC. Full variable domain (outside the CDR3, taken from reference TRBV5-4 and TRBJ1-2): ETGVTQSPTHLIKTRGQQVTLRCSSQSGHNTVSWYQQALGQGPQFIFQYYREEENGRGNFPPRFSGLQFPNYSSELNVNALELDDSALYLCASSLVGVDGYTFGSGTRLTVV.

V and J are TRBV5-5 and TRBJ2-7; 9 bases agree with TRBD2. V lost 4 bases and J lost 2; bases outside the gene matches: 7. This CDR3 has 15 residues. Germline CDR1 reads SGHKS; CDR2 reads YYEKEE (reference sequence). CDR3 sequence reads: CASSRVRTSAYEQYF. Written as DNA, the CDR3 is TGTGCCAGCAGCAGGGTCCGGACTAGCGCCTACGAGCAGTACTTC.

The chain carries TRBV27 and TRBJ2-7; possibly TRBD1 for D (6 bases). CDR1 and CDR2 (germline): MNHEY, SMNVEV (reference sequence). This CDR3 has 13 amino acids. V was clipped by 9 bases and J by 2 bases, with 14 bases between them. The CDR3 spells CASSSGAPYEQYF. The CDR3 DNA reads TGTGCCAGTTCCTCAGGGGCCCCCTACGAGCAGTACTTC.

V and J are TRBV5-6 and TRBJ1-1, with D hard to call. Germline CDR1 SGHDT, CDR2 YYEEEE. The CDR3 contains 14 residues. With 3 bases removed from V and 7 bases from J, the gap between germline ends came to 16 bases. The CDR3 sequence is CASSSEARKNEAFF. DNA for the CDR3: TGTGCCAGCAGCTCCGAGGCCAGAAAGAATGAAGCTTTCTTT.

Written as DNA, the CDR3 is TGCAGTACCGGACAGGGGACTGAAGCTTTCTTT. This encodes CSTGQGTEAFF. The chain links TRBV20-1 to TRBJ1-1; 9 nucleotides agree with TRBD1. The CDR3 has 11 residues. Germline trimming cut 8 bases from V and 5 bases from J; bases unmatched to any gene: 3. Germline CDR1 and CDR2: DFQATT and SNEGSKA (reference sequence).

The sample holds a few counts of this clone. The rearrangement joins TRBV29-1 to TRBJ2-1; 7 bases align to TRBD2. The J segment lost 15 bases and the V segment lost 0 bases, leaving 14 bases of the junction unmatched. The CDR3 contains 14 residues. Germline CDR1 and CDR2: SQVTM and ANQGSEA. This chain's CDR3 is CSVEDQGGSITRFF. The CDR3 nucleotides are TGCAGCGTTGAAGATCAGGGCGGGAGCATAACCCGGTTCTTC.

This rearrangement joins TRBV6-1 to TRBJ2-1; 9 bases fit TRBD2. CDR1 MNHNS and CDR2 SASEGT come from the germline V gene. The junction had 13 bases not matched to a gene; V was cut back by 4 bases and J by 6 bases. This CDR3 spans 17 amino acids. The CDR3 loop reads CASSVFRLAGRLNEQFF. The CDR3 DNA sequence: TGTGCCAGCAGTGTTTTCCGGCTAGCGGGGAGGCTCAATGAGCAGTTCTTC.

This clone was picked up a small number of times. CDR3 in amino acids: CASSLSGPNYEQYF. The CDR3 nucleotides read TGTGCCAGCAGCTTGAGCGGGCCCAACTACGAGCAGTACTTC. The chain combines TRBV9 with TRBJ2-7; weak D call: TRBD2 (6 bases). Germline V gene lookup returns CDR1 SGDLS and CDR2 YYNGEE. V was clipped by 4 bases and J by 3 bases, with 14 bases between them. The CDR3 consists of 14 residues.